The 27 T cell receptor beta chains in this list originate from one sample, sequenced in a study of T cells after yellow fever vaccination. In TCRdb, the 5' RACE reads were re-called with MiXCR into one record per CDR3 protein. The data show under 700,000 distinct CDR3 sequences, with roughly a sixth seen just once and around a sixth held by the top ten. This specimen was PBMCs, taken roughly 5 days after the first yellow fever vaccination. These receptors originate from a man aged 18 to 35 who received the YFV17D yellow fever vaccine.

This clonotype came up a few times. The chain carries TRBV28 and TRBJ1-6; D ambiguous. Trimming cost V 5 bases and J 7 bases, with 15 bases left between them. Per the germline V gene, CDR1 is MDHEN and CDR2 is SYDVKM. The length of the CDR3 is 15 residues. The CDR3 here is CASSPQIHINSPLHF. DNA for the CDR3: TGTGCCAGCAGTCCCCAGATCCACATCAATTCACCCCTCCACTTT.

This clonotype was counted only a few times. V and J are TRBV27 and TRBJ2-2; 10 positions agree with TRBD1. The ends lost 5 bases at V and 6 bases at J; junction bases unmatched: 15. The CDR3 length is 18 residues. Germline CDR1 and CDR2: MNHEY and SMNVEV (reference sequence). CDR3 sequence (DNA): TGTGCCAGCAGTCCCCATCCGGGACAGGGGCGGGGGGCCGGGGAGCTGTTTTTT. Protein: CASSPHPGQGRGAGELFF.

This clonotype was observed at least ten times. CDR3 in amino acids: CASSSTLNQDRAHTF. The CDR3 DNA follows: TGCGCCAGCAGCTCCACCCTTAACCAGGACAGGGCCCACACCTTC. The J gene is TRBJ1-2, the V gene TRBV5-1; 8 bases agree with TRBD1. The CDR3 length is 15 residues. Germline V CDR1 and CDR2: SGHRS, YFSETQ. The J segment lost 12 bases and the V segment lost 3 bases, leaving 16 bases of the junction unmatched.

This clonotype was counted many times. In DNA, the CDR3 is TGTGCCAGCAGCCTAGGCCTTGGCTACACCTTC. The encoded protein is CASSLGLGYTF. The rearrangement links TRBV12-3 or TRBV12-4 to TRBJ1-2; D gene ambiguous. Trimming took 6 bases from V and 7 from J, leaving 9 bases between them. This CDR3 spans 11 amino acids.

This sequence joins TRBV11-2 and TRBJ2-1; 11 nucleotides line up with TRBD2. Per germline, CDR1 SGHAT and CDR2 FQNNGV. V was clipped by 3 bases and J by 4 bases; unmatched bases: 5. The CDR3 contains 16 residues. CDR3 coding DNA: TGTGCCAGCAGCTTCTTAGCGGGGGGGCGTTACAATGAGCAGTTCTTC. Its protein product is CASSFLAGGRYNEQFF.

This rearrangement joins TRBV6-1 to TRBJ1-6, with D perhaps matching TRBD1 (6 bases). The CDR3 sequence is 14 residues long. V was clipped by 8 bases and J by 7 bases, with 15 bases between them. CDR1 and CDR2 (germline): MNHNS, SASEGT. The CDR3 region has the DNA TGTGCCAGCTTCAGGGACATATCCAATTCACCCCTCCACTTT. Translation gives CASFRDISNSPLHF.

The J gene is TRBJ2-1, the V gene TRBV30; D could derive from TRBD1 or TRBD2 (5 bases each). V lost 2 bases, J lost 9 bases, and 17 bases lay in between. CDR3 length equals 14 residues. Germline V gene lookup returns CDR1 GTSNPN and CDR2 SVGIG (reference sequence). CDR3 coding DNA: TGTGCCTGGAGTTTGAGAGGGAGTGGGGGTGAGCAGTTCTTC. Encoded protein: CAWSLRGSGGEQFF.

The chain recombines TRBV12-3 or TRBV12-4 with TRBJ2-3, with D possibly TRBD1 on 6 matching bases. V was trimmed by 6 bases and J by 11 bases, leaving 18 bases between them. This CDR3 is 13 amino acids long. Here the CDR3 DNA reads TGTGCCAGCAGCTTTCTTTACAGGGACCGGCAGTATTTT. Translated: CASSFLYRDRQYF.

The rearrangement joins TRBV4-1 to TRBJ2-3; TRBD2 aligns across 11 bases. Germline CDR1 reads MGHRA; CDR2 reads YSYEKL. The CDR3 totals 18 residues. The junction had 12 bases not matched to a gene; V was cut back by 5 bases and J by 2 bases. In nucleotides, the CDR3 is TGCGCCAGCAGCAAAAGGGAGACTAGCGGGACGAACACAGATACGCAGTATTTT. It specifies CASSKRETSGTNTDTQYF.

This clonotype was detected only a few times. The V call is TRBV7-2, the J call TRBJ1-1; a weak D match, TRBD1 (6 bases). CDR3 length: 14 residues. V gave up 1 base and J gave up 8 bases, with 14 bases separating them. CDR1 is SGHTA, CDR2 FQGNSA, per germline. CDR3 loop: CASSLGLTGAEAFF. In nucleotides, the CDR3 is TGTGCCAGCAGCTTAGGCTTGACAGGCGCCGAAGCTTTCTTT.

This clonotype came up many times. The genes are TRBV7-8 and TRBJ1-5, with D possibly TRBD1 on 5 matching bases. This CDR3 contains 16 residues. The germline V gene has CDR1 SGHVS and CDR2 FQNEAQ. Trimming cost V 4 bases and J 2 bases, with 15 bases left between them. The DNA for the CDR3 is TGTGCCAGCAGCTCCCACGACAGCGGGGGCAATCAGCCCCAGCATTTT. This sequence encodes CASSSHDSGGNQPQHF.

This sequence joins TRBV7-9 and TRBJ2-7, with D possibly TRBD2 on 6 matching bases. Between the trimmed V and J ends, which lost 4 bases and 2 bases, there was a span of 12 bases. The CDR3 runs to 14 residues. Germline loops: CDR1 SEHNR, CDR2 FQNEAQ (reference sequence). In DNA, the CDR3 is TGTGCCAGCAGCTCGGGACTCCGCGCCTACGAGCAGTACGTC. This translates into CASSSGLRAYEQYV.

CDR3 loop: CASSRGPEAFF. For the CDR3, the DNA is TGTGCCAGCAGCAGAGGACCTGAAGCTTTCTTT. The chain is built from TRBV7-9 and TRBJ1-1; D remains ambiguous. V gave up 5 bases and J gave up 6 bases, with 7 bases separating them. In germline, CDR1 is SEHNR, CDR2 FQNEAQ (reference sequence). This CDR3 has 11 amino acids.

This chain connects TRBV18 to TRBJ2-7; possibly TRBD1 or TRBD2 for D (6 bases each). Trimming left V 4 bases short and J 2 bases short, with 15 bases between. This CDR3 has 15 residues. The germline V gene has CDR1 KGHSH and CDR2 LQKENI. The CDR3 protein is CASSLTRGGPYEQYF. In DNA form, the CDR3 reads TGTGCCAGCTCACTCACCAGGGGAGGCCCCTACGAGCAGTACTTC.

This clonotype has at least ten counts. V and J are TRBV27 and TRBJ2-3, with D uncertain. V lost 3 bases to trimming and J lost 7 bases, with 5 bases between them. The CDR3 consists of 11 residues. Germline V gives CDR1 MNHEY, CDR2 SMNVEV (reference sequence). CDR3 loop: CASSLGNTQYF. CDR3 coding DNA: TGTGCCAGCAGTTTGGGCAATACGCAGTATTTT.

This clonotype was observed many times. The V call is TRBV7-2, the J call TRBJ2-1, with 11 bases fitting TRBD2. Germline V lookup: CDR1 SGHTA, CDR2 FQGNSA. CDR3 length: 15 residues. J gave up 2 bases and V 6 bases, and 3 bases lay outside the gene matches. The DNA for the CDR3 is TGTGCCAGCAGTCTAGCGGGGGGACCCTACAATGAGCAGTTCTTC. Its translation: CASSLAGGPYNEQFF.

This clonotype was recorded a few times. CDR3 DNA sequence: TGCAGTGCTAGCGGAGGGGGACAGGGGAGGAATGAGCAGTTCTTC. Its protein product is CSASGGGQGRNEQFF. J is TRBJ2-1 and V is TRBV20-1, with 10 bases identical to TRBD1. This CDR3 has 15 residues. Germline CDR1 is DFQATT and CDR2 is SNEGSKA (reference sequence). V dropped 3 bases and J dropped 7; count of bases not matched to a gene: 9.

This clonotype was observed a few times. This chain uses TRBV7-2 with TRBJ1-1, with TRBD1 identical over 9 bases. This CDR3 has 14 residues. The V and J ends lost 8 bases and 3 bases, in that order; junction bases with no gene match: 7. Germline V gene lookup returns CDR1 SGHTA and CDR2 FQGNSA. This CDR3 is CASCRDRDYTEAFF. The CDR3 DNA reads TGTGCCAGCTGCCGGGACAGGGATTACACTGAAGCTTTCTTT.

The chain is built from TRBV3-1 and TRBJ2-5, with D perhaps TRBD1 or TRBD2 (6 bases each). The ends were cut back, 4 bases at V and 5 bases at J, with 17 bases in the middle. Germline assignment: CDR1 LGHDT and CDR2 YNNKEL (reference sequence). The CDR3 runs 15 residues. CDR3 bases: TGTGCCAGCAGCCTGCCCCAGACTAGGGGGGAGACCCAGTACTTC. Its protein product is CASSLPQTRGETQYF.

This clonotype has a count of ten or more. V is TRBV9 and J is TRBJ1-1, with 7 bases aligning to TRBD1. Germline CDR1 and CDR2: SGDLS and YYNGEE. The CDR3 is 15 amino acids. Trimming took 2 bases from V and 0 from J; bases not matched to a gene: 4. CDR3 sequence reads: CASSVMGTVNTEAFF. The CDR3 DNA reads TGTGCCAGCAGCGTGATGGGGACAGTGAACACTGAAGCTTTCTTT.

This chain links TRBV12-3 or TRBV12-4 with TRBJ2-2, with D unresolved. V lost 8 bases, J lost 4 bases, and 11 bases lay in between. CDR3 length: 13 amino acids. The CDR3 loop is CASLWTSTGELFF. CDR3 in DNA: TGTGCCAGCCTATGGACGTCCACCGGGGAGCTGTTTTTT.

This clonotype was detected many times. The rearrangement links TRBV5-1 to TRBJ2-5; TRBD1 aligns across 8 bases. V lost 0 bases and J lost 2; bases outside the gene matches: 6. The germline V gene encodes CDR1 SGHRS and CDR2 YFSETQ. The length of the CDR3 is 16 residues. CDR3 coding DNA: TGCGCCAGCAGCTTGGGGCCAGGACAGGGACAAGAGACCCAGTACTTC. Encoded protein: CASSLGPGQGQETQYF.

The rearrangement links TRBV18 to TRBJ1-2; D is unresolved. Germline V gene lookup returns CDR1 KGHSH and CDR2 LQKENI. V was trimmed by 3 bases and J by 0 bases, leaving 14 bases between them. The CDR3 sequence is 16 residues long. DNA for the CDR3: TGTGCCAGCTCACCCATGACGGATTTATCTAACTATGGCTACACCTTC. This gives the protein CASSPMTDLSNYGYTF.

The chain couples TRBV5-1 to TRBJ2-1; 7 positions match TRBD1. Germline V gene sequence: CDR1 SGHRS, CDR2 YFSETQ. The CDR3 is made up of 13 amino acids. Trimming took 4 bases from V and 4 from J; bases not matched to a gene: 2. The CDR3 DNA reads TGCGCCAGCAGCAGACAGGGATACAATGAGCAGTTCTTC. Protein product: CASSRQGYNEQFF.

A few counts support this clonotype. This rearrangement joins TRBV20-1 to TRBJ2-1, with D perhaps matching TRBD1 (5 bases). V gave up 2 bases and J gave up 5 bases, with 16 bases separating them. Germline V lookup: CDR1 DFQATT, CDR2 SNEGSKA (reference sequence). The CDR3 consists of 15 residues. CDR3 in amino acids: CSARSGQGVDNEQFF. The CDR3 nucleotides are TGCAGTGCTAGATCTGGGCAGGGTGTCGACAATGAGCAGTTCTTC.

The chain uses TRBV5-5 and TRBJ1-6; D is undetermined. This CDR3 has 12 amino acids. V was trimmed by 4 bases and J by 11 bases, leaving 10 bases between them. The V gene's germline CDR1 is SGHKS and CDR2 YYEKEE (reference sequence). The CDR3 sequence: CASSTSITPLHF. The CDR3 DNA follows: TGTGCCAGCAGCACCTCTATCACACCCCTCCACTTT.

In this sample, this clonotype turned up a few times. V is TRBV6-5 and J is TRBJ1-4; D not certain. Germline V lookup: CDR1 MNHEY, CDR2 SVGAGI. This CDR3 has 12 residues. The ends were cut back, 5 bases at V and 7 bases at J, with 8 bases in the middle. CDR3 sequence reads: CASSQNGEKLFF. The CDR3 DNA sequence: TGTGCCAGCAGTCAAAATGGTGAAAAACTGTTTTTT.